This is a list of T cell receptor beta chains from one sample in a study of blood T cell repertoires in COVID-19. Here immunoSEQ multiplex PCR was the method, and the copy in TCRdb shows in-frame clones only, minus some. The sample consists of some 330,000 clones, about 92% of them appearing once. The sequencing sample was made of PBMCs or T cells enriched from blood (not recorded which). The receptor source for this set is a woman younger than 45 who had recovered from COVID-19. Each CDR3 is given with its conserved first and last residue. The order of the fields is J gene, V gene, D gene, clone size, CDR3 DNA, CDR3 protein. A D gene is named only where the DNA matches it firmly. Rows may omit the clone size; those that give it use once, few, many or a size class.

J gene: TRBJ2-1
V gene: TRBV2
D gene: .
clone size: .
CDR3 DNA: TGTGCCAGCAGTGAAAGGCGGAGTTCCTACAATGAGCAGTTCTTC
CDR3 protein: CASSERRSSYNEQFF

J gene: TRBJ1-2
V gene: TRBV7-2
D gene: .
clone size: .
CDR3 DNA: TGTGCCAGCAGCCTCCGACAAGCCTCTAACTATGGCTACACCTTC
CDR3 protein: CASSLRQASNYGYTF

J gene: TRBJ2-2
V gene: TRBV18
D gene: .
clone size: .
CDR3 DNA: TGTGCCAGCTCACCACGGACAAACACCGGGGAGCTGTTTTTT
CDR3 protein: CASSPRTNTGELFF

J gene: TRBJ2-7
V gene: TRBV2
D gene: TRBD1
clone size: .
CDR3 DNA: TGTGCCAGCAGTGTTCAGGGGGCGGGCGAGCAGTACTTC
CDR3 protein: CASSVQGAGEQYF

J gene: TRBJ1-1
V gene: TRBV19
D gene: .
clone size: .
CDR3 DNA: TGTGCCACTAGCCTAGGTGTAACTGAAGCTTTCTTT
CDR3 protein: CATSLGVTEAFF

J gene: TRBJ1-1
V gene: TRBV28
D gene: TRBD1
clone size: once
CDR3 DNA: TGTGCCAGCAGTCCTGGACAGGGGAGGACTGAAGCTTTCTTT
CDR3 protein: CASSPGQGRTEAFF

J gene: TRBJ2-1
V gene: TRBV5-4
D gene: TRBD2
clone size: .
CDR3 DNA: TGTGCCAGCAGCCGTGGTAGAGCTAGCGGGACACACGCTCCCGGCAATGAGCAGTTCTTC
CDR3 protein: CASSRGRASGTHAPGNEQFF

J gene: TRBJ2-7
V gene: TRBV11-2
D gene: .
clone size: .
CDR3 DNA: TGTGCCAGCAGCTTAGACAGGCTGGGTGAGCAGTACTTC
CDR3 protein: CASSLDRLGEQYF

J gene: TRBJ1-2
V gene: TRBV28
D gene: .
clone size: .
CDR3 DNA: TGTGCCAGCAGTTCCCAATCCCGGGACAACCAAGGATATGGCTACACCTTC
CDR3 protein: CASSSQSRDNQGYGYTF

J gene: TRBJ2-2
V gene: TRBV5-1
D gene: .
clone size: .
CDR3 DNA: TGCGCCAGCAGCACGTGGAGCTCCGGGGAGCTGTTTTTT
CDR3 protein: CASSTWSSGELFF

J gene: TRBJ2-5
V gene: TRBV6-2/TRBV6-3
D gene: .
clone size: .
CDR3 DNA: TGTGCCAGCAGTTATCTCCTCGGACTGCACCAAGAGACCCAGTACTTC
CDR3 protein: CASSYLLGLHQETQYF

J gene: TRBJ2-3
V gene: TRBV9
D gene: TRBD2
clone size: .
CDR3 DNA: TGTGCCAGCAGCGCGCGGGAGTTATCAGATACGCAGTATTTT
CDR3 protein: CASSARELSDTQYF

J gene: TRBJ1-3
V gene: TRBV7-9
D gene: .
clone size: .
CDR3 DNA: TGTGCCAGCAGTTATGCCCCGACAGGAGCGAACTCTGGAAACACCATATATTTT
CDR3 protein: CASSYAPTGANSGNTIYF